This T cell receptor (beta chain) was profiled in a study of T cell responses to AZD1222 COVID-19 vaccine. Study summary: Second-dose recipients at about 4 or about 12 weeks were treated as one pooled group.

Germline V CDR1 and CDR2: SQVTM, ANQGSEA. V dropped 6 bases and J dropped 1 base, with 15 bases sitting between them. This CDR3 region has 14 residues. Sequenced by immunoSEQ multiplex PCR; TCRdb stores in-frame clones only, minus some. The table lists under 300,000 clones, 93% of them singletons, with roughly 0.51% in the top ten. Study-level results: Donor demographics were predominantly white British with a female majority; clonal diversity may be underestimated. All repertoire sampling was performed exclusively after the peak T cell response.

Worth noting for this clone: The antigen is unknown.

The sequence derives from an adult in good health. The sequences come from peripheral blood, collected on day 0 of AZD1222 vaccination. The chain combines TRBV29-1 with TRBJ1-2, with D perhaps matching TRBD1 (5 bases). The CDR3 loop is CSVTYRSGNYGYTF. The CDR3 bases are TGCAGCGTGACCTACAGGAGCGGTAACTATGGCTACACCTTC. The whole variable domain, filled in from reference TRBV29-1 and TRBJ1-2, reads SAVISQKPSRDICQRGTSLTIQCQVDSQVTMMFWYRQQPGQSLTLIATANQGSEATYESGFVIDKFPISRPNLTFSTLTVSNMSPEDSSIYLCSVTYRSGNYGYTFGSGTRLTVV.